These T cell receptor beta chains were read from a single sample in a study of molecular identifiers for immune sequencing clone quantification. TCRdb reprocessed the PCR reads with MiXCR, giving one entry per CDR3 protein. The sample comprises some 100,000 distinct CDR3 sequences, roughly 19% of which are singletons, and around 0.8% rests with the top ten. The sample consisted of naive CD8+ T cells from blood, with Jurkat cell RNA spiked in. The receptors stem from a human donor in good health. Some libraries in this study had Jurkat cell RNA spiked in. The CDR3 runs from the conserved cysteine through the conserved F or W. D genes are given only for firm matches. The size of a clone is reported for some rows only, either as once, few or many, or as a class for expanded clones.

clone_size,v_call,d_call,j_call,cdr3_nt,cdr3_aa
many,TRBV29-1,NA,TRBJ2-2,TGCAGCGTATATACCGGGACTGGTTACACCGGGGAGCTGTTTTTT,CSVYTGTGYTGELFF
many,TRBV7-3,NA,TRBJ1-6,TGTGCCAGCAGCTTAATGGCTCAGGGCTATAATTCACCCCTCCACTTT,CASSLMAQGYNSPLHF
many,TRBV28,TRBD2,TRBJ2-3,TGTGCCAGCAGCGTGACTAGCGGGGACACAGATACGCAGTATTTT,CASSVTSGDTDTQYF
many,TRBV19,NA,TRBJ2-7,TGTGCCAGTAGTCCGGACGGCTCCTACGAGCAGTACTTC,CASSPDGSYEQYF
many,TRBV20-1,TRBD1,TRBJ1-6,TGCAGTGCTAGCGCGGACAGGAGTTATAATTCACCCCTCCACTTT,CSASADRSYNSPLHF
many,TRBV11-2,NA,TRBJ1-4,TGTGCCAGCAGTCCGGACCGCGCTAATGAAAAACTGTTTTTT,CASSPDRANEKLFF
many,TRBV9,NA,TRBJ2-7,TGTGCCAGCAGCGTAGGTGCAGGGACCGGCCAGTACGAGCAGTACTTC,CASSVGAGTGQYEQYF
NA,TRBV4-1,NA,TRBJ1-2,TGCGCCAGCAGCCAAGATTCTGGGTTTGGCTACACCTTC,CASSQDSGFGYTF
many,TRBV19,NA,TRBJ1-4,TGTGCCAGTAGTATCCGGACGGGTATTAATGAAAAACTGTTTTTT,CASSIRTGINEKLFF
many,TRBV19,NA,TRBJ2-2,TGTGCCAGTACAGACACCGGGGAGCTGTTTTTT,CASTDTGELFF
many,TRBV7-9,NA,TRBJ2-7,TGTGCCAGCAGCCCGCCGGCAGCGAGATACGAGCAGTACTTC,CASSPPAARYEQYF